This is a list of T cell receptor beta chains from one sample in a study of control samples from healthy donors and cancer patients. Clones were sequenced by immunoSEQ multiplex PCR, and TCRdb holds only the in-frame ones, with some missing. The sample carries about 410,000 clones, about nine tenths recorded once. The sequenced sample consisted of PBMCs. The receptors stem from a man between 35 and 55 years old with head and neck cancer. Both conserved end residues are part of each CDR3. The order of the fields is D gene, J gene, V gene, clone size, CDR3 protein, CDR3 DNA. The D gene is left open where the match is weak. Where a row states a size, it is once, few, many or the class of an expanded clone; other rows omit it.

>NA|TRBJ1-5|TRBV27|NA
CASSSGLRGSGQPQHF
TGTGCCAGCAGCTCCGGGTTAAGGGGATCTGGTCAGCCCCAGCATTTT
>TRBD1|TRBJ2-7|TRBV19|NA
CASSSRDRGGEQYF
TGTGCCAGCTCCAGCCGAGACAGGGGTGGGGAGCAGTACTTC
>NA|TRBJ2-1|TRBV6-2/TRBV6-3|NA
CASSARVDEQFF
TGTGCCAGCAGTGCCAGAGTCGATGAGCAGTTCTTC
>NA|TRBJ2-7|TRBV9|NA
CASSVTAGPRYEQYF
TGTGCCAGCAGCGTTACTGCAGGTCCTCGATACGAGCAGTACTTC
>NA|TRBJ2-1|TRBV5-4|NA
CASSLPARSTYNEQFF
TGTGCCAGCAGCTTGCCGGCTAGGAGTACCTACAATGAGCAGTTCTTC
>NA|TRBJ1-6|TRBV11-2|NA
CASSSPWLNNSPLHF
TGTGCCAGCAGCTCCCCCTGGCTGAATAATTCACCCCTCCACTTT
>TRBD1|TRBJ1-2|TRBV7-2|NA
CASSFQTGAVYGYTF
TGTGCCAGCAGCTTCCAAACAGGGGCGGTCTATGGCTACACCTTC
>NA|TRBJ2-2|TRBV25-1|once
CASSNRDYTGELFF
TGTGCCAGCAGCAACAGGGATTACACCGGGGAGCTGTTTTTT
>TRBD1|TRBJ2-4|TRBV5-4|few
CASSSDRVGAKNIQYF
TGTGCCAGCAGCTCCGACAGGGTGGGAGCCAAAAACATTCAGTACTTC
>TRBD1|TRBJ1-6|TRBV27|NA
CASSFYFPGQGNSPLHF
TGTGCCAGCAGTTTTTATTTCCCGGGACAGGGCAATTCACCCCTCCACTTT